This note documents a single TCR beta chain sequence. Its antigen is as yet unknown. Sequencing of cultured CD4+ T cell DNA used the Oncomine TCR Beta short-read assay. The genomic DNA was obtained from cultured CD4+ T cells by extraction with the QIAamp micro DNA kit. TCRdb analysed the PCR reads with MiXCR anew, one entry per CDR3 protein. The table shows approximately 11,000 distinct CDR3 sequences, with around 23% occurring only once. The treatment was: roughly 10-day PBMC culture with coronavirus spike peptide pools or control peptides (ViraFEST assay). This entry belongs to a study of vaccination and CD4 T cells after COVID-19. Turning to the study itself: Median draw time for post-COVID samples was 80 to 110 days post-diagnosis (range 35 to 161). In culture, cells were exposed to overlapping spike peptides from SARS-CoV-2, HCoV-NL63, HCoV-OC43 and HCoV-229E.

Germline values: CDR1 DFQATT, CDR2 SNEGSKA (reference sequence). There are 16 residues in the CDR3. V was clipped by 0 bases and J by 0 bases, with 14 bases between them. The material sequenced was CD4+ T cells from blood, cultured in vitro, taken after SARS-CoV-2 vaccination. V and J are TRBV20-1 and TRBJ1-1; D perhaps matches TRBD1 (6 bases). This sequence originates from a human donor who had recovered from COVID-19. In DNA form, the CDR3 reads TGCAGTGCTAGAGATGCAGGGGCACCTATGAACACTGAAGCTTTCTTT. Amino acid sequence: CSARDAGAPMNTEAFF.